The following is a T cell receptor (beta chain) sequence with its context. The antigen remains unidentified. Sequencing used immunoSEQ multiplex PCR; TCRdb keeps in-frame clones, though not all of them. This sample carries about 31,000 clones, around nine tenths of them seen once, and the ten largest clones take about 5%. Trimming cost V 2 bases and J 9 bases, with 8 bases left between them. CDR1 and CDR2 from the germline V gene are MNHEY and SMNVEV (reference sequence). The CDR3 extends over 12 amino acids. The data stem from a study of a mutant IDH1 vaccine in newly diagnosed glioma. Study results and limitations: Induction of immune responses by the vaccine occurred in just under 95% of patients.

Time point meaning: week 47, end of study. Alongside topical imiquimod, each dose of vaccine comprised 300 ug of mutant IDH1 20-mer peptide. Eight vaccinations were given in weeks 1, 3, 5, 7, 11, 15, 19 and 23. Source: PBMCs, taken from a glioma patient whose treatment included an IDH1 peptide vaccine. This chain links TRBV27 with TRBJ2-1; D gene ambiguous. The receptor was derived from a woman aged 40 to 49 with glioma. This chain's CDR3 is CASSLPRREQFF. CDR3 bases: TGTGCCAGCAGTTTACCGCGCCGTGAGCAGTTCTTC.